These 7 T cell receptor beta chains were all obtained from the same sample, sequenced in a study of T cells in Graves' hyperthyroidism and ophthalmopathy. TCR beta CDR3 regions were amplified from RNA transcripts. The primer set for the first-round RT-PCR of the TCR CDR3 was HTBI. MiXCR was run by TCRdb on the multiplex PCR reads, yielding one entry per CDR3 protein. The sample includes about 290,000 distinct CDR3 sequences, roughly 13% of them seen just once. The sample was blood. These receptors were obtained from a woman aged 40 to 50 with Graves' hyperthyroidism.

This clonotype turned up a few times. One end of the junction fails to match germline, which may point to a read error. The chain employs TRBV6-2 or TRBV6-3 and TRBJ2-5, with D unclear. CDR1 is MNHEY, CDR2 SVGEGT, per germline. This CDR3 has 13 amino acids. The CDR3 here is CASSYRTKVPSHF. The CDR3 nucleotides read TGTGCCAGCAGTTACCGTACGAAAGTCCCGTCTCACTTC.

This clonotype was recorded a few times. The chain uses TRBV5-4 and TRBJ2-4; TRBD1 might be the D (6 bases). The CDR3 sequence is 15 residues long. Trimming pared 4 bases from V and 1 base from J, leaving 12 bases between. In germline, CDR1 is SGHNT, CDR2 YYREEE (reference sequence). CDR3 region: CASSIDQGAKNIQYF. As DNA, the CDR3 is TGTGCCAGCAGCATAGACCAGGGGGCCAAAAACATTCAGTACTTC.

This clonotype was recorded a few times. The chain combines TRBV7-9 with TRBJ1-5, with D possibly being TRBD1 (5 bases). The ends were cut back, 8 bases at V and 5 bases at J, with 10 bases in the middle. Germline CDR1 and CDR2: SEHNR and FQNEAQ (reference sequence). This CDR3 comprises 12 residues. The CDR3 loop is CASGHGDQPQHF. The CDR3 region has the DNA TGTGCCAGCGGACACGGGGATCAGCCCCAGCATTTT.

This clonotype showed up many times. The chain employs TRBV10-2 and TRBJ1-5; D gene unclear. CDR3 length equals 15 residues. V lost 0 bases, J lost 5 bases, and 11 bases lay in between. Germline lookup yields CDR1 WSHSY and CDR2 SAAADI. DNA for the CDR3: TGCGCCAGCAGTGAGTCGCACAGCGAGGATCAGCCCCAGCATTTT. Its protein product is CASSESHSEDQPQHF.

This clonotype came up a few times. The CDR3 loop is CASSQGYQTYEQYF. The CDR3 DNA reads as TGTGCCAGCAGCCAAGGATATCAGACCTACGAGCAGTACTTC. The gene calls are TRBV3-1 and TRBJ2-7; D is uncertain. Deletions cut 1 base from V and 2 bases from J, with 9 bases between. The CDR3 extends over 14 amino acids. Germline-derived CDR1 and CDR2 are LGHDT and YNNKEL (reference sequence).

This clonotype was detected only a few times. This chain links TRBV27 with TRBJ2-1, with D tentatively TRBD2 (5 bases). The length of the CDR3 is 14 residues. CDR1 and CDR2 (germline): MNHEY, SMNVEV (reference sequence). V lost 5 bases to trimming and J lost 9 bases, with 17 bases between them. The CDR3 DNA follows: TGTGCCAGCAGTCCATACTTCGACTATCTTGAGCAGTTCTTC. Amino acids: CASSPYFDYLEQFF.

In its sample, this clonotype was seen many times. This chain joins TRBV3-1 and TRBJ2-1; possible D gene TRBD2, 6 bases. V lost 4 bases and J lost 10, with 11 bases in between. This CDR3 spans 12 amino acids. CDR1 and CDR2 (germline): LGHDT, YNNKEL (reference sequence). CDR3 nucleotides: TGTGCCAGCAGCCCTGGGCGGGACGAGCAGTTCTTC. Protein sequence: CASSPGRDEQFF.